The present T cell receptor (beta chain) was sequenced within a study of T cells in Graves' hyperthyroidism and ophthalmopathy (dated by TCRdb to between 2018 and 2021). About the investigation overall: Peripheral blood samples were taken at initial diagnosis, before any treatment was given. An independent validation cohort of around 19 hyperthyroidism patients and about 16 patients who later progressed to ophthalmopathy tested prospective prediction of ophthalmopathy. According to the paper, TCR Vbeta CDR3 sequencing was carried out on approximately 140 peripheral blood samples, which came from approximately 41 ophthalmopathy, approximately 78 hyperthyroidism and roughly 17 progressor patients. Thyroid tissue and blood T-cell repertoires from roughly six Graves' hyperthyroidism patients were also compared in the study. The 90 or so discovery patients were randomly split 7:3 into training and test sets. A discovery cohort of about a hundred patients, approximately 44 with Graves' ophthalmopathy and 57 with stable Graves' hyperthyroidism, was used to find distinguishing TCR V-J signatures. After blood sampling, hyperthyroidism patients were treated with methimazole at a starting dose of 30 mg daily, and ophthalmopathy patients were treated with high-dose intravenous methylprednisolone. The study at large found these results: In validation, the model predicted progression to ophthalmopathy a median of roughly six months before onset, with 65% to 71% sensitivity and more than 72% specificity. Most expanded thyroid clonotypes (frequency above 0.001) were also detected in blood, suggesting blood repertoires may reflect thyroid immune responses. Sample size was not statistically predetermined, and investigators were not blinded to group allocation. A 13 V-J signature model separated ophthalmopathy from stable hyperthyroidism, with around 90% sensitivity and roughly 82% specificity in cross-validation and 80%/75% in testing.

Comment on this clonotype: Its antigen is currently not known. No base-level quality is on record; no much larger clone is a single base apart.

The TCR beta CDR3 regions were amplified from RNA transcripts. For the first round of RT-PCR on the TCR CDR3, the HTBI primer set was used together with the Qiagen OneStep RT-PCR kit. A second multiplex PCR round built the libraries, followed by size selection and purification. The libraries were sequenced on an Illumina HiSeq2000 using paired-end 100 bp reads. Concerning the study's data processing: SOAPnuke was used to process the raw data, with reads discarded if the reads contained adapters or uncalled bases, had a mean Phred below 15, or lacked an exact constant-primer or identifier match. COPE v1.2.5 was used to merge the high-quality paired reads, and each unique nucleotide sequence was defined as a clonotype. MiTCR v1.1 was used to align clonotypes to the IMGT TRBV, TRBD and TRBJ reference segments. The analysis included only V-J combinations with a frequency above 0.0001, which together covered approximately 99% of the repertoires. A TCS score was defined as the ratio between F50 (clonal expansion) and ExV (chaos), using BLOSUM62-based TCRdist between CDR3 peptides within each V-J. Welch's t-statistics and random forest reduced just over 500 V-J features to under 15, which were used in a naive Bayes classifier (R e1071). TCRdb ran its own pipeline on the public reads, namely fastp trimming at Q25 and MiXCR clone calling, and kept in-frame beta chains. CDR3 protein sequences are deduplicated, and each keeps its most common genes and DNA. Clone size and V and J calls follow TCRdb, not the original study. This sample lists fewer than 400,000 distinct CDR3 sequences; 11% to 15% were detected once. The ten largest account for around 28% of the sample.

Ophthalmopathy patients had moderately to severely active disease, with a Clinical Activity Score of 3 or more, a NOSPECS grade of 4 or more, and a disease duration of less than 3 months. Patients with uncontrolled infections, other autoimmune diseases, pregnancy or lactation were excluded. Clinical symptoms, serum thyroxine and TRAb, thyroid ultrasound, and orbital computed tomography formed the basis for the diagnoses. PBMCs were isolated from 10 ml of fresh peripheral blood by Ficoll-Paque density gradient centrifugation. Trizol reagent was used to extract total RNA, and RNA quality was then checked on an Agilent 2100 Bioanalyzer. The germline V gene supplies CDR1 SGHTA and CDR2 FQGNSA. The CDR3 spans 15 residues, from the cysteine through the phenylalanine. The kept DNA is CDR3 alone, 45 bases in frame from the first base. The junction shows trimming of 2 bases on V and 7 bases on J, plus 15 bases between the germline ends.

The receptor comes from a man aged 45-65 years with Graves' ophthalmopathy. This sequence uses TRBV7-2 and TRBJ2-1; the D gene remains uncertain. The specimen sequenced was blood. The CDR3 protein sequence reads: CASSLLGGSLNEQFF. The sequenced DNA is TGTGCCAGCAGCTTATTGGGTGGGTCTTTAAATGAGCAGTTCTTC.